The source of this TCR beta chain is a study of memory CD4+ T cells and cytomegalovirus serostatus. Germline V gives CDR1 MDHEN, CDR2 SYDVKM. Deletions cut 6 bases from V and 2 bases from J, with 14 bases between. There are 15 residues in the CDR3. Libraries were prepared by immunoSEQ multiplex PCR; TCRdb keeps only in-frame clonotypes and omits some of them. This repertoire shows about 73,000 clones, just under 80% found once; its top ten account for 2.6%. The sort gate was single viable CD3+CD4+CD8-CD45RO+ cells for memory CD4+ T cells. The sample comprised memory CD4+ T cells from blood. The chain carries TRBV28 and TRBJ1-5; the D is unclear. The clonotype comes from an adult in good health and CMV-seropositive. The CDR3 region is CASRHQEIGNQPQHF. As DNA, the CDR3 is TGTGCCAGCAGGCACCAGGAGATTGGCAATCAGCCCCAGCATTTT.